This T cell receptor (beta chain) stems from a study of T cells in localized non-small cell lung cancer. Only in-frame clones appear in the TCRdb table, and some are missing; sequencing was by immunoSEQ multiplex PCR. Of 10,000 to 15,000 clones in the sample, 85% to 90% are singletons; the top ten hold approximately 52%. With regard to this clone: Its antigen is still unknown.

Germline V lookup: CDR1 SGDLS, CDR2 YYNGEE. This CDR3 has 16 residues. Trimming removed 3 bases at V and 4 bases at J, with 17 bases between. Study-level findings and limits: The appearance of a median 57 of the top 100 tumor clones was seen in adjacent lung.

The TCR originated in a male donor aged 60 or over with stage III lung adenocarcinoma. The chain recombines TRBV9 with TRBJ1-3; D not resolved. The sequencing used peripheral blood, collected before any cancer treatment. The CDR3 DNA reads TGTGCCAGCAGCGCCCAGACACTCTTCGAGGGAAACACCATATATTTT. Translation: CASSAQTLFEGNTIYF.